This T cell receptor beta chain was profiled in a study of blood T cells in healthy people across ages. Across the study: In model experiments, template switching was able to capture about one barcoded beta molecule for every two T cells that were present.

A second PCR of 7 to 11 cycles used a sample-barcoded 5' primer and a J-beta primer mix. One entry per CDR3 protein results from TCRdb running MiXCR on the 5' RACE reads. The sample lists hundreds of thousands of distinct CDR3 sequences; under 65% were seen once. The sample consisted of blood. This sequence originates from a man in his 60s in good health.

The CDR3 coding sequence is TGCAGTGCTAGTGCCAACTTGGGACTGAGCTCCTACAATGAGCAGTTCTTC. Its protein product is CSASANLGLSSYNEQFF. The genes are TRBV20-1 and TRBJ2-1; TRBD2 is a possible D gene (6 bases). The CDR3 loop spans 17 amino acids. Germline values: CDR1 DFQATT, CDR2 SNEGSKA (reference sequence). Between the trimmed V and J ends, which lost 3 bases and 0 bases, there was a span of 18 bases.